Each of the 7 T cell receptor beta chains below was sequenced from the same sample in a study of cytomegalovirus exposure and HLA in healthy donors. PCR used 60 Vbeta primers and 13 Jbeta primers. Profiled with immunoSEQ multiplex PCR; TCRdb holds only in-frame clones, not every one. The table shows around 50,000 clones, with just under 85% occurring only once. Specimen: PBMCs. The source is a man aged 35 to 55 in good health and CMV-seronegative.

This sequence joins TRBV5-1 and TRBJ2-7; D may be TRBD2 (5 bases). The germline V gene has CDR1 SGHRS and CDR2 YFSETQ. V dropped 0 bases and J dropped 4 bases, with 8 bases sitting between them. The CDR3 length is 13 residues. The CDR3 DNA sequence: TGCGCCAGCAGCTTGGCCTGGGAGTACGAGCAGTACTTC. It specifies CASSLAWEYEQYF.

This sequence joins TRBV30 and TRBJ2-7; weak D call: TRBD2 (5 bases). V dropped 3 bases and J dropped 6 bases, with 15 bases sitting between them. Germline assignment: CDR1 GTSNPN and CDR2 SVGIG (reference sequence). CDR3 size: 13 residues. CDR3 amino acids: CAWSRTHPREQYF. The DNA of the CDR3 is TGTGCCTGGAGCCGGACTCATCCCCGCGAGCAGTACTTC.

CDR3 DNA sequence: TGTGCCAGCAGCCAAGAGGGGGGGCGGGGAGAGACCCAGTACTTC. This codes for CASSQEGGRGETQYF. The chain carries TRBV14 and TRBJ2-5, with D possibly TRBD2 on 7 matching bases. The V gene lost 0 bases and the J gene lost 4 bases, with 12 bases spanning the gap. The CDR3 covers 15 residues. CDR1 and CDR2 from the germline V gene are SGHDN and FVKESK.

The V and J genes are TRBV30 and TRBJ1-5; maybe TRBD1 (5 bases). The V gene lost 2 bases and the J gene lost 4 bases, with 12 bases spanning the gap. There are 14 residues in the CDR3. The germline gives CDR1 GTSNPN, CDR2 SVGIG (reference sequence). CDR3: CAWSNRNANQPQHF. The DNA of the CDR3 is TGTGCCTGGAGTAACAGGAACGCTAATCAGCCCCAGCATTTT.

The genes are TRBV6-5 and TRBJ2-5, with D maybe TRBD1 (5 bases). This CDR3 region has 14 residues. From germline, CDR1 is MNHEY and CDR2 SVGAGI. V shed 6 bases and J shed 2 bases, with 13 bases lying between them. The CDR3 nucleotides read TGTGCCAGCAGCAAAAGGGGCGGTCAAGAGACCCAGTACTTC. This codes for CASSKRGGQETQYF.

The chain uses TRBV6-1 and TRBJ2-7; 7 nucleotides match TRBD1. Germline V gene data show CDR1 as MNHNS and CDR2 as SASEGT. The junction had 5 bases not matched to a gene; V was cut back by 4 bases and J by 2 bases. The CDR3 extends over 14 amino acids. The CDR3 sequence is CASSVNRGPYEQYV. CDR3 nucleotides: TGTGCCAGCAGTGTTAACAGGGGCCCCTACGAGCAGTACGTC.

The chain carries TRBV6-1 and TRBJ1-5, with a weak D call TRBD1 (6 bases). There are 16 residues in the CDR3. Between the trimmed V and J ends, which lost 2 bases and 2 bases, there was a span of 13 bases. The germline gives CDR1 MNHNS, CDR2 SASEGT. CDR3 in DNA: TGTGCCAGCAGTGAACTAGGGGGGGGACGCAATCAGCCCCAGCATTTT. It translates to CASSELGGGRNQPQHF.